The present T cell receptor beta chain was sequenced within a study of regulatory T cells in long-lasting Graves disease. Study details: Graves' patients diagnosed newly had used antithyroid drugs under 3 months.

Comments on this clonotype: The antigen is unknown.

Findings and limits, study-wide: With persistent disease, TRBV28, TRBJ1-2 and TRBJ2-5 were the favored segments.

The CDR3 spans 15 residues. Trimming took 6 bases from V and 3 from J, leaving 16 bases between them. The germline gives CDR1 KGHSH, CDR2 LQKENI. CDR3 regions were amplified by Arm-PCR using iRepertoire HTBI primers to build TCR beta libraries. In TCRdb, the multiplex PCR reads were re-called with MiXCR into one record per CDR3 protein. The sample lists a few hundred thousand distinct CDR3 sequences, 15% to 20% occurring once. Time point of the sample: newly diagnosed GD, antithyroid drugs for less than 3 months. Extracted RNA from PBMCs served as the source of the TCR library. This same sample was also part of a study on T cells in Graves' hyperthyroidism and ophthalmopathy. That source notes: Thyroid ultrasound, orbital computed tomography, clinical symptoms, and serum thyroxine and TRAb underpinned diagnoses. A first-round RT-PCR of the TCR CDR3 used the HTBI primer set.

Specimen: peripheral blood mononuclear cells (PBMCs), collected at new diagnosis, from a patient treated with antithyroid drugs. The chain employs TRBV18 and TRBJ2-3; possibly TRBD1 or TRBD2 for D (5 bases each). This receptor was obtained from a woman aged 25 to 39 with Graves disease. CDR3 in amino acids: CASSPGWDLTDTQYF. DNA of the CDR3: TGTGCCAGCTCCCCGGGATGGGACCTTACAGATACGCAGTATTTT.